This T cell receptor (beta chain) is drawn from a study of blood T cell repertoires in COVID-19. The V gene lost 2 bases and the J gene lost 0 bases, with 15 bases spanning the gap. Per the germline V gene, CDR1 is MGHRA and CDR2 is YSYEKL. The CDR3 sequence is 17 residues long. TCRdb keeps only in-frame clones here, not all; method: immunoSEQ multiplex PCR. The sample carries 140,000 or so clones, 70% to 90% recorded once. This clone was recorded once. The receptor's source is a woman aged 40 to 50 who had recovered from COVID-19. The sequenced material came from PBMCs or T cells enriched from blood (not recorded which). The gene calls are TRBV4-1 and TRBJ2-3; possibly TRBD1 for D (6 bases). The CDR3 DNA sequence: TGCGCCAGCAGCCAATTAGGCTTAGGACAGAGCACAGATACGCAGTATTTT. Protein sequence: CASSQLGLGQSTDTQYF.